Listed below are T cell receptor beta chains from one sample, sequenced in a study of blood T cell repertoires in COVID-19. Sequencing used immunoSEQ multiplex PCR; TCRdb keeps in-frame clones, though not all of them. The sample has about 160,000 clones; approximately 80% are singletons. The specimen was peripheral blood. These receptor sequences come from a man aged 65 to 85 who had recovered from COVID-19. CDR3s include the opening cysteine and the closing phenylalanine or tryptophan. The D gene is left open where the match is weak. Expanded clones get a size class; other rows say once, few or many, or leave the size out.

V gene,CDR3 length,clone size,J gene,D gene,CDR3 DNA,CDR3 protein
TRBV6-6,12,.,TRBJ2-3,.,TGTGCCAGCAGCCAACGGGAGAGTACGCAGTATTTT,CASSQRESTQYF
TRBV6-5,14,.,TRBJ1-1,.,TGTGCCAGCAGTTACTTAGACGGGGGGACTGAAGCTTTCTTT,CASSYLDGGTEAFF
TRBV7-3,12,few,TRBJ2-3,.,TGTGCCAGCAGCCAAAGGGGAGATACGCAGTATTTT,CASSQRGDTQYF
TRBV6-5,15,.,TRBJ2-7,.,TGTGCCAGCAGTAAGTACATAAGGAGCTCCTACGAGCAGTACTTC,CASSKYIRSSYEQYF
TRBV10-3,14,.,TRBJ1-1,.,TGTGCCATCAGTGATGTGGGGGCGGGCACTGAAGCTTTCTTT,CAISDVGAGTEAFF
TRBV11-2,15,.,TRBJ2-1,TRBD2,TGTGCCAGCAGCTTAGTGCGCGGGAGGTCACATGAGCAGTTCTTC,CASSLVRGRSHEQFF
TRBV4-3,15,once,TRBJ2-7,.,TGCGCCAGCAGTCTGGGCGTATCCCTCTCCTACGAGCAGTACTTC,CASSLGVSLSYEQYF
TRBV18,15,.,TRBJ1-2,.,TGTGCCAGCTCACCACCGGTAGGGGGGGCCGGTGGCTACACCTTC,CASSPPVGGAGGYTF
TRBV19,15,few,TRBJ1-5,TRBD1,TGTGCCACCACACAACAGGGGTATAGCAATCAGCCCCAGCATTTT,CATTQQGYSNQPQHF
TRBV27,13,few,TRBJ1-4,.,TGTGCCCGTGGTACGTTGGTACTTGAAAAACTGTTTTTT,CARGTLVLEKLFF
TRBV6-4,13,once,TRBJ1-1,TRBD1,TGTGCCAGCAGCCCGACGGGGACAGCCAAAGCTTTCTTT,CASSPTGTAKAFF
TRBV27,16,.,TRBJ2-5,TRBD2,TGTGCCAGCAGTCAGGGGACTAGCGGGAGGCGAGAGACCCAGTACTTC,CASSQGTSGRRETQYF
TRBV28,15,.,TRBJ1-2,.,TGTGCCAGCACCTTGGGCGCAGGGCAGGCCTATGGCTACACCTTC,CASTLGAGQAYGYTF
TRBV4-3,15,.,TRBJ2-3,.,TGCGCCAGCAGCCAAGCCGCGGCTGGCACAGATACGCAGTATTTT,CASSQAAAGTDTQYF
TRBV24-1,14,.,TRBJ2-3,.,TGTGCCACCAGAGGGAGTCTGAGCACAGATACGCAGTATTTT,CATRGSLSTDTQYF
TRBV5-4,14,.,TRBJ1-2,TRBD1,TGTGCCAGCAGAGCGGCAGGGGGCCCCGGCGGCTACACCTTC,CASRAAGGPGGYTF
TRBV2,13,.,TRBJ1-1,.,TGTGCCAGCAGTGTTAAGCGGGGGGCTGAAGCTTTCTTT,CASSVKRGAEAFF
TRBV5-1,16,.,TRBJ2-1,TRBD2,TGCGCCAGCAGCCTAATAGCGGGAGGCATTTACAATGAGCAGTTCTTC,CASSLIAGGIYNEQFF
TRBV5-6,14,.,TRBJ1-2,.,TGTGCCAGCAGCTTAGGGGGGGCCGCTCTCGGCTACACCTTC,CASSLGGAALGYTF
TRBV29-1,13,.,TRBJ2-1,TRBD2,TGCAGCGTTAACCCTAGCGGAATCGATGAGCAGTTCTTC,CSVNPSGIDEQFF
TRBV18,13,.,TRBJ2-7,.,TGTGCCAGCACACAGGCAGGGCCGGACGAGCAGTACTTC,CASTQAGPDEQYF
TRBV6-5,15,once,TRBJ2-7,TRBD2,TGTGCCAGCAAAAGCACTAGCGGAAGATTCTACGAGCAGTACTTC,CASKSTSGRFYEQYF
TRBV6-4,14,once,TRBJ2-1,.,TGTGCCAGCAGTGACTCGGGGGGAGGCTATGAGCAGTTCTTC,CASSDSGGGYEQFF
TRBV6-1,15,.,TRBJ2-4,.,TGTGCCAGCAGTGAAGTGTCAGTAGCCAAAAACATTCAGTACTTC,CASSEVSVAKNIQYF
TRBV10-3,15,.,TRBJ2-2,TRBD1,TGTGCCATCAGTTCCGGGACAGGGAGGACCGGGGAGCTGTTTTTT,CAISSGTGRTGELFF
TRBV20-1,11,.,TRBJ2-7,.,TGCAGTGCTACTCGAGCTCGCGAGCAGTACTTC,CSATRAREQYF
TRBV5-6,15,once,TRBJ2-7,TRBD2,TGTGCCAGCAGCTTGGGGGCTAGCGGCTCCTACGAGCAGTACTTC,CASSLGASGSYEQYF
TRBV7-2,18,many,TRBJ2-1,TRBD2,TGTGCCAGCAGCTTAGAGGGGACTAGCGGGAGATTTAGGAATGAGCAGTTCTTC,CASSLEGTSGRFRNEQFF
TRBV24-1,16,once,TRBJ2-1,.,TGTGCCACCAGTCACCCGCGAGGAGGAGATAACAATGAGCAGTTCTTC,CATSHPRGGDNNEQFF
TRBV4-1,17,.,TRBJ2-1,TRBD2,TGCGCCAGCAGCCAGCGTAGCTCGGGAGCGGGGGCCAATGAGCAGTTCTTC,CASSQRSSGAGANEQFF
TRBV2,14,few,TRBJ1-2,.,TGTGCCAGCAGTGAAGCACAGGGTCTCTATGGCTACACCTTC,CASSEAQGLYGYTF
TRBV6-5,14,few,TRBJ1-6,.,TGTGCCAGCAGCCCACAGGGTACCGATTCACCCCTCCACTTT,CASSPQGTDSPLHF
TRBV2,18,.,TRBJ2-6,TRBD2,TGTGCCAGCACCACGACTAGCGCCCTTGAGTCTGGGGCCAACGTCCTGACTTTC,CASTTTSALESGANVLTF
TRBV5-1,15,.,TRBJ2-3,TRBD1,TGCGCCAGCAGCTTTACAGGGGGCCGGACAGATACGCAGTATTTT,CASSFTGGRTDTQYF
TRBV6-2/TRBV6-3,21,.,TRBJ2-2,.,TGTGCCAGCAGTCCCCCCCGGGATACCCTAACGGTGGGAATGGACACCGGGGAGCTGTTTTTT,CASSPPRDTLTVGMDTGELFF
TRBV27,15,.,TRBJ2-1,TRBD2,TGTGCCAGCAGTAATCGGCTAGCGGGAGTCGGGGAGCAGTTCTTC,CASSNRLAGVGEQFF
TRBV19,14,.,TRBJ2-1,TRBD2,TGTGCCAGCGGGGGACTAGCGGCTTACAATGAGCAGTTCTTC,CASGGLAAYNEQFF
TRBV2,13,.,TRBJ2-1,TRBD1,TGTGCCAGCAGGCTGACAGGGATTGGTGAGCAGTTCTTC,CASRLTGIGEQFF
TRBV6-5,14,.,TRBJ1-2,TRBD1,TGTGCCAGCAGTTATCTGACAGGGGGCTATGGCTACACCTTC,CASSYLTGGYGYTF
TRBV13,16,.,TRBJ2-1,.,TGTGCCAGCAGCTTATCTTTGGACACTTCCTACAATGAGCAGTTCTTC,CASSLSLDTSYNEQFF
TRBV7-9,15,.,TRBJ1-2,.,TGTGCCAGCAGCTTGGGAGGACCCTTGGACTATGGCTACACCTTC,CASSLGGPLDYGYTF